This is a list of T cell receptor beta chains from one sample in a study of blood T cell repertoires in COVID-19. Measured with immunoSEQ multiplex PCR; TCRdb has only the in-frame clones, and not every one. The table includes under 300,000 clones, around nine tenths detected once. Specimen: peripheral blood. These receptors originate from a woman in her 70s with COVID-19, enrolled during active disease. The CDR3 runs from the conserved cysteine through the conserved F or W. D genes are given only for firm matches. Clone size appears in some rows only: once, few, many, or a class for an expanded clone.

D gene,J gene,clone size,V gene,CDR3 DNA,CDR3 protein
-,TRBJ1-1,once,TRBV3-1/TRBV3-2,TGTGCCAGCAGCCAATGGACAGCGCTCACTGAAGCTTTCTTT,CASSQWTALTEAFF
-,TRBJ1-5,once,TRBV20-1,TGCAGTGCTAGTCGGGTTTTAAATAGCAATCAGCCCCAGCATTTT,CSASRVLNSNQPQHF
TRBD2,TRBJ2-5,-,TRBV2,TGTGCCAGCAGTAGTGATAGCGGGGCAAAAGAGACCCAGTACTTC,CASSSDSGAKETQYF
TRBD1,TRBJ2-7,-,TRBV4-3,TGCGCCAGCAGCCAAGATTACCATCGGGACAGGGAAGACGAGCAGTACTTC,CASSQDYHRDREDEQYF
-,TRBJ1-2,-,TRBV15,TGTGCCACCCGCGGTAGGGACAACCCCAACTATGGCTACACCTTC,CATRGRDNPNYGYTF
-,TRBJ2-2,-,TRBV5-1,TGCGCCAGCAGGCGGGAAACAGGAGGAGACACCGGGGAGCTGTTTTTT,CASRRETGGDTGELFF
-,TRBJ1-6,-,TRBV7-2,TGTGCCAGCAGCCCCGAGGGAGCTTATTCACCCCTCCACTTT,CASSPEGAYSPLHF
TRBD1,TRBJ1-2,once,TRBV6-5,TGTGCCAGCAGTCAGATCGGGACAGACTATGGCTACACCTTC,CASSQIGTDYGYTF
-,TRBJ1-1,-,TRBV9,TGTGCCAGCAATCCTACGGGACACGGGAACACTGAAGCTTTCTTT,CASNPTGHGNTEAFF
TRBD1,TRBJ1-2,-,TRBV4-1,TGCGCCAGCAGCCAATTGACAGGGGACTATGGCTACACCTTC,CASSQLTGDYGYTF
-,TRBJ1-6,-,TRBV18,TGTGCCAGCTCCCCCGACTTGGGGGCCGGCTCACCCCTCCACTTT,CASSPDLGAGSPLHF
TRBD2,TRBJ2-3,-,TRBV28,TGTGCCAGCAACGTACCCGGGACTACCCGCACAGATACGCAGTATTTT,CASNVPGTTRTDTQYF
TRBD2,TRBJ2-5,once,TRBV9,TGTGCCAGCTCAGGGACTAGGGAGACCCAGTACTTC,CASSGTRETQYF
TRBD2,TRBJ2-2,-,TRBV7-2,TGTGCCAGCAGCTTAGAACTAGCGGGCGCCGGGGAGCTGTTTTTT,CASSLELAGAGELFF
TRBD1,TRBJ1-2,-,TRBV11-2,TGTGCCAGCAGCCATTCCGGGACAGACCTCTATGGCTACACCTTC,CASSHSGTDLYGYTF
-,TRBJ1-2,-,TRBV6-1,TGTGCCAGCAGTGAAGGCAGGGGATTTGGCTACACCTTC,CASSEGRGFGYTF
-,TRBJ1-5,-,TRBV28,TGTGCCAGCAGCACCCACAGGGCCCTCTACGAGCCCCAGCATTTT,CASSTHRALYEPQHF
TRBD2,TRBJ2-1,-,TRBV11-3,TGTGCCAGCAGCTTGTCCGGGACTAGCAACGATGAGCAGTTCTTC,CASSLSGTSNDEQFF
TRBD2,TRBJ2-1,-,TRBV5-1,TGCGCCAGCACGAGTGTAGCGGGGAAGAATGAGCAGTTCTTC,CASTSVAGKNEQFF
-,TRBJ2-1,once,TRBV24-1,TGTGCCACCAGTGATACCGACAGGCAACCCAACAATGAGCAGTTCTTC,CATSDTDRQPNNEQFF
-,TRBJ1-4,-,TRBV18,TGTGCCAGCTCACCTGGGGAGCCGGAAGATGAAAATGAAAAACTGTTTTTT,CASSPGEPEDENEKLFF
-,TRBJ2-7,-,TRBV28,TGTGCCAGCAGTAGTCTTTTAATAGGAGCCCACGAGCAGTACTTC,CASSSLLIGAHEQYF
TRBD1,TRBJ2-5,-,TRBV10-1,TGCGCCAGCAGTGAGTCGGGGACAGGGGGAAGAGAGACCCAGTACTTC,CASSESGTGGRETQYF
-,TRBJ1-2,-,TRBV6-5,TGTGCCAGCAGTCAGGTGGCTAACTATGGCTACACCTTC,CASSQVANYGYTF
-,TRBJ1-1,few,TRBV6-2/TRBV6-3,TGTGCCAGCAGTTACCAGGGATTGGGGACTGAAGCTTTCTTT,CASSYQGLGTEAFF
-,TRBJ1-1,-,TRBV4-2,TGTGCCAGCAGCCTCGAGGATATGAACACTGAAGCTTTCTTT,CASSLEDMNTEAFF
TRBD2,TRBJ2-5,-,TRBV4-1,TGCGCCAGCAGCCGCATGACTAGCGGGGGGGAGACCCAGTACTTC,CASSRMTSGGETQYF
-,TRBJ1-1,-,TRBV7-8,TGTGCCAGCAGCTTGAGGGATTTGAGCACTGAAGCTTTCTTT,CASSLRDLSTEAFF
-,TRBJ2-6,-,TRBV7-3,TGTGCCAGCAGTCAGTGGCCGGGGGCCAACGTCCTGACTTTC,CASSQWPGANVLTF
-,TRBJ1-2,-,TRBV3-1/TRBV3-2,TGTGCCAGTGGTACGGGGTCCCGGGGCTACACCTTC,CASGTGSRGYTF
TRBD2,TRBJ2-3,-,TRBV7-3,TGTGCCAGCAGCTCCCTGGGACTAGCCCATATAAGCACAGATACGCAGTATTTT,CASSSLGLAHISTDTQYF
-,TRBJ2-2,-,TRBV19,TGTGCCAGTAGTATATCGAGGGCGGGCACCGGGGAGCTGTTTTTT,CASSISRAGTGELFF
TRBD2,TRBJ2-7,-,TRBV7-2,TGTGCCAGCAGCTTAGCGACTAGCGGCTACGAGCAGTACTTC,CASSLATSGYEQYF
TRBD2,TRBJ2-7,many,TRBV3-1/TRBV3-2,TGTGCCAGCAGCCAAGCTAGGACTAGCGGGGGGGGTCTCTACGAGCAGTACTTC,CASSQARTSGGGLYEQYF
-,TRBJ1-5,-,TRBV28,TGTGCCAGCAGTTTATACGGCCCGCAGGGCAATCAGCCCCAGCATTTT,CASSLYGPQGNQPQHF
-,TRBJ2-7,few,TRBV15,TGTGCCACCAGCAGAGACGGAGGTTACGGCGAGCAGTACTTC,CATSRDGGYGEQYF
TRBD2,TRBJ2-3,-,TRBV5-4,TGTGCCAGCAGCTTGGATAGCGGGGGGGCAGATACGCAGTATTTT,CASSLDSGGADTQYF